Shown below are 22 T cell receptor beta chains from a single sample sequenced in a study of response to subunit inactivated influenza vaccine. TCRdb analysed the RT-PCR reads with MiXCR anew, one entry per CDR3 protein. The top ten clones hold about 3% of a sample with about 540,000 distinct CDR3 sequences, around 25% of them seen once. The same data also contributed to another study, on T cells expressing NK-cell markers. That paper adds: With UMIs, 5'RACE template switching was used to make TCR beta cDNA.

The material sequenced was CD4+ T cells sorted from PBMCs, taken about 11 days after vaccination. The receptors here all came from a man aged 50 to 59 who received an inactivated influenza vaccine.

In this sample, this clonotype turned up a few times. CDR3 coding DNA: TGCAGCGTTGATTATCAGGGAAGAGAGACCCAGTACTTC. This sequence encodes CSVDYQGRETQYF. This chain connects TRBV29-1 to TRBJ2-5; possible D gene TRBD1, 5 bases. CDR1 is SQVTM, CDR2 ANQGSEA, per germline. V dropped 3 bases and J dropped 4 bases, with 12 bases sitting between them. CDR3 length: 13 amino acids.

This clonotype was observed a handful of times. The J gene is TRBJ1-5, the V gene TRBV2; a weak D match, TRBD1 (5 bases). The V and J ends lost 6 bases and 14 bases respectively, with 14 bases between them. The CDR3 consists of 11 residues. Germline-derived CDR1 and CDR2 are SNHLY and FYNNEI. The CDR3 nucleotides are TGTGCCAGCAGCCAGAAGGAGGGGAAGCATTTT. It specifies CASSQKEGKHF.

This clonotype has a handful of counts. The chain uses TRBV18 and TRBJ2-1; D might be TRBD1 or TRBD2, each matching 5 bases. Germline V gene sequence: CDR1 KGHSH, CDR2 LQKENI. This CDR3 is 17 amino acids long. Trimming removed 1 base from V and 6 bases from J, with 19 bases in between. CDR3 amino acids: CASSPQQTGRHGNEQFF. The CDR3 coding sequence is TGTGCCAGCTCACCACAGCAGACGGGGCGGCATGGCAATGAGCAGTTCTTC.

J is TRBJ2-3 and V is TRBV12-3 or TRBV12-4, with 11 bases matching TRBD2. The V segment lost 6 bases and the J segment 6 bases; nucleotides outside the gene matches: 8. This CDR3 is built from 15 residues. This CDR3 is CASSPSGGRLDTQYF. The CDR3 nucleotides are TGTGCCAGCAGCCCTAGCGGGGGGAGGTTGGATACGCAGTATTTT.

The chain employs TRBV5-1 and TRBJ1-1; D is undetermined. From germline, CDR1 is SGHRS and CDR2 YFSETQ. The CDR3 totals 16 residues. V shed 0 bases and J shed 0 bases, with 12 bases lying between them. The DNA for the CDR3 is TGCGCCAGCAGCTTGGCCAATATAGCAATGAACACTGAAGCTTTCTTT. Translated: CASSLANIAMNTEAFF.

This clonotype came up a few times. The chain links TRBV4-3 to TRBJ1-5; no clear D gene. With 2 bases removed from V and 8 bases from J, the gap between germline ends came to 10 bases. The germline V gene encodes CDR1 LGHNA and CDR2 YSLEER. The CDR3 is made up of 13 amino acids. The CDR3: CASSQSPGEPQHF. In nucleotides, the CDR3 is TGCGCCAGCAGCCAATCACCAGGTGAGCCCCAGCATTTT.

This clonotype was detected only a few times. The rearrangement links TRBV9 to TRBJ2-7; 9 nucleotides align to TRBD2. In germline, CDR1 is SGDLS, CDR2 YYNGEE. The CDR3 extends over 17 amino acids. Unmatched junction bases numbered 13, after V lost 0 bases and J lost 6 bases. In nucleotides, the CDR3 is TGTGCCAGCAGCGTAGGCGGCGGGAGGGCAAATGAGGGCGAGCAGTACTTC. This gives the protein CASSVGGGRANEGEQYF.

This clonotype was seen only a few times. V gene TRBV20-1 combines with J gene TRBJ1-1; tentative D call: TRBD1 (5 bases). Trimming stripped 4 bases from V and 1 base from J, with 10 bases between. Germline CDR1 reads DFQATT; CDR2 reads SNEGSKA (reference sequence). The CDR3 sequence is 13 residues long. The CDR3 sequence: CSAIPTENTEAFF. The CDR3 coding sequence is TGCAGTGCTATTCCGACAGAGAACACTGAAGCTTTCTTT.

This clonotype showed up just a few times. The genes are TRBV12-3 or TRBV12-4 and TRBJ2-5; D ambiguous. The germline V and J ends were trimmed by 1 base and 1 base, with 7 bases remaining between them. This CDR3 contains 14 residues. The CDR3 DNA sequence: TGTGCCAGCAGTTTAGGGAGCGTCCAAGAGACCCAGTACTTC. Protein product: CASSLGSVQETQYF.

This clonotype was seen a handful of times. V is TRBV2 and J is TRBJ2-1; D may correspond to TRBD1 or TRBD2 (5 bases each). Germline V gene data show CDR1 as SNHLY and CDR2 as FYNNEI. This CDR3 contains 14 residues. Between the trimmed V and J ends, which lost 7 bases and 3 bases, there was a span of 13 bases. CDR3 in amino acids: CASTPGTYYNEQFF. CDR3 in DNA: TGTGCCAGCACTCCGGGGACCTACTACAATGAGCAGTTCTTC.

This clonotype was counted between two and nine times. The V and J genes are TRBV20-1 and TRBJ2-6, with 10 bases identical to TRBD2. Unmatched junction bases numbered 3, after V lost 1 base and J lost 3 bases. CDR1 is DFQATT and CDR2 is SNEGSKA in the germline V gene (reference sequence). CDR3 length: 16 amino acids. This CDR3 reads CSARASGSGGANVLTF. CDR3 nucleotide sequence: TGCAGTGCTAGAGCTAGCGGGAGTGGTGGGGCCAACGTCCTGACTTTC.

V and J are TRBV30 and TRBJ2-7; D not certain. V was pared by 2 bases and J by 1 base, with 9 bases between. The CDR3 sequence is 13 residues long. The germline CDR1 and CDR2 sequences are GTSNPN and SVGIG (reference sequence). The CDR3: CAWSYQQSYEQYF. Here the CDR3 DNA reads TGTGCCTGGAGTTATCAACAGTCCTACGAGCAGTACTTC. Looking up the rest from reference TRBV30 and TRBJ2-7 gives the full variable domain: SQTIHQWPATLVQPVGSPLSLECTVEGTSNPNLYWYRQAAGRGLQLLFYSVGIGQISSEVPQNLSASRPQDRQFILSSKKLLLSDSGFYLCAWSYQQSYEQYFGPGTRLTVT.

This clonotype was detected only a few times. The chain joins TRBV5-1 to TRBJ2-2, with a tentative D call TRBD1 (5 bases). With 1 base removed from V and 6 bases from J, the gap between germline ends came to 13 bases. The CDR3 is 15 amino acids. Per germline, CDR1 SGHRS and CDR2 YFSETQ. The chain's CDR3 is CASSLRLQGPGELFF. The DNA for the CDR3 is TGCGCCAGCAGCTTGCGCCTTCAGGGTCCCGGGGAGCTGTTTTTT.

This chain links TRBV9 with TRBJ2-5, with D hard to call. The V and J ends lost 0 bases and 2 bases respectively, with 8 bases between them. CDR3 length: 14 amino acids. Germline CDR1 reads SGDLS; CDR2 reads YYNGEE. CDR3 nucleotides: TGTGCCAGCAGCGTAGCTACAGCACAAGAGACCCAGTACTTC. It specifies CASSVATAQETQYF.

The chain has TRBV12-3 or TRBV12-4 and TRBJ1-1; TRBD1 agrees at 8 bases. Trimming cost V 3 bases and J 8 bases; bases outside gene matches: 11. This CDR3 is built from 15 residues. Here the CDR3 DNA reads TGTGCCAGCAGTTTTCTACAGGGGGGGGAGCGGGAAGCTTTCTTT. This translates into CASSFLQGGEREAFF.

V is TRBV10-2 and J is TRBJ2-7; TRBD1 matches 8 bases. J was trimmed by 4 bases and V by 3 bases; bases with no gene match: 8. CDR3 length equals 15 residues. Germline values: CDR1 WSHSY, CDR2 SAAADI. The CDR3 spells CASSDSRTGMYEQYF. The DNA for the CDR3 is TGCGCCAGCAGTGACTCCAGGACAGGGATGTACGAGCAGTACTTC.

V usage is TRBV6-2 or TRBV6-3 and J usage is TRBJ2-4, with 10 nucleotides matching TRBD1. Germline CDR1 MNHEY, CDR2 SVGEGT. The CDR3 totals 17 residues. Unmatched junction bases numbered 6, after V lost 4 bases and J lost 0 bases. In nucleotides, the CDR3 is TGTGCCAGCAGTTCGTGGACAGGGGGAGAAGCCAAAAACATTCAGTACTTC. This codes for CASSSWTGGEAKNIQYF.

The rearrangement links TRBV4-1 to TRBJ2-5, with TRBD1 identical over 10 bases. The CDR3 consists of 17 residues. J lost 0 bases, V lost 1 base, and 5 bases had no gene match. CDR1 MGHRA and CDR2 YSYEKL come from the germline V gene. The CDR3 sequence: CASSQGRTGGYQETQYF. The DNA for the CDR3 is TGCGCCAGCAGCCAAGGTCGGACAGGGGGGTACCAAGAGACCCAGTACTTC.

CDR3 bases: TGTGCCAGCAGTTTATCCTCCCGGGGCCAGGGGATAGGAGCTTTCTTT. It codes for CASSLSSRGQGIGAFF. The rearrangement uses TRBV12-3 or TRBV12-4 and TRBJ1-1; a weak D match, TRBD1 (6 bases). The V end lost 2 bases, the J end lost 10 bases, and 23 bases lay between the germline ends. This CDR3 contains 16 residues.

This sequence joins TRBV5-6 and TRBJ2-1, with TRBD1 as a possible D gene (5 bases). Germline CDR1 is SGHDT and CDR2 is YYEEEE. The CDR3 sequence is 17 residues long. Trimming left V 1 base short and J 2 bases short, with 16 bases between. In DNA form, the CDR3 reads TGTGCCAGCAGCTTGATATCCCTCCCAGGGACCTACAATGAGCAGTTCTTC. It specifies CASSLISLPGTYNEQFF. Looking up the rest from reference TRBV5-6 and TRBJ2-1 gives the full variable domain: DAGVTQSPTHLIKTRGQQVTLRCSPKSGHDTVSWYQQALGQGPQFIFQYYEEEERQRGNFPDRFSGHQFPNYSSELNVNALLLGDSALYLCASSLISLPGTYNEQFFGPGTRLTVL.

This chain connects TRBV18 to TRBJ1-5; unclear D gene. This CDR3 has 13 residues. V gave up 5 bases and J gave up 5 bases, with 10 bases separating them. Germline-derived CDR1 and CDR2 are KGHSH and LQKENI. The CDR3 sequence is CASSVGPYQPQHF. The CDR3 DNA follows: TGTGCCAGCTCAGTCGGGCCGTATCAGCCCCAGCATTTT.

The J gene is TRBJ2-3, the V gene TRBV7-2, with D hard to call. The germline V gene has CDR1 SGHTA and CDR2 FQGNSA. V was shortened by 1 base and J by 1 base, with 15 bases between the two germline ends. The CDR3 sequence is 17 residues long. The CDR3 DNA reads TGTGCCAGCAGCTTAGGGAGTGGAATAGGGCGCACAGATACGCAGTATTTT. This encodes CASSLGSGIGRTDTQYF.